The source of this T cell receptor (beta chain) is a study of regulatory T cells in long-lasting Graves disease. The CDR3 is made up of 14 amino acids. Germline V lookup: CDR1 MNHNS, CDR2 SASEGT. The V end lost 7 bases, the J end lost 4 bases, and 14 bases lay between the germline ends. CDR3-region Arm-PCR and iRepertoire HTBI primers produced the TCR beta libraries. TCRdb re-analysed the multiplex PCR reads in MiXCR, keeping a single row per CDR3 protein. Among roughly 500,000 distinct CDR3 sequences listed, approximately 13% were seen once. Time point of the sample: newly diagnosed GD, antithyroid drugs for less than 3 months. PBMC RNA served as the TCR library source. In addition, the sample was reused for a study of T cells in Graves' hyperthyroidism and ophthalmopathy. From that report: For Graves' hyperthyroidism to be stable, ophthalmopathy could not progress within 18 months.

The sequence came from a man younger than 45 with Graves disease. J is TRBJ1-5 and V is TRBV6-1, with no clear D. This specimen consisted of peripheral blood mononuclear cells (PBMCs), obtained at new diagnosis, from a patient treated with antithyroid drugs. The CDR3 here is CASTTSGSNQPQHF. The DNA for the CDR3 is TGTGCCAGCACCACCTCCGGATCAAATCAGCCCCAGCATTTT.